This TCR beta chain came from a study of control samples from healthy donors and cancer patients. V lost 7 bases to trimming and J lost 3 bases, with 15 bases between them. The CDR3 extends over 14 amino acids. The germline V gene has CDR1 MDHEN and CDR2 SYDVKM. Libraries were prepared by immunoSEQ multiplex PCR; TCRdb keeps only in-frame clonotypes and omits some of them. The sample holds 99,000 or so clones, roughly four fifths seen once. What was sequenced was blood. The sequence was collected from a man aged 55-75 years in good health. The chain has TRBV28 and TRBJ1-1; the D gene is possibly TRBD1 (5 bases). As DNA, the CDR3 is TGTGCCAGCATCGCCGGGGCCCCCGACACTGAAGCTTTCTTT. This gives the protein CASIAGAPDTEAFF.